This TCR beta chain was sequenced for a study of regulatory dendritic cells for organ transplantation. Within the sample, this clone is medium-sized. Its antigen is as yet unknown. Sequencing was performed with immunoSEQ multiplex PCR; in TCRdb, only in-frame clones are kept and a portion is missing. Of thousands of clones in the sample, under 75% were seen once. General observations from the study: Naive T cells showed high diversity, memory cells less, memory CD8+ least. Mature dendritic cells appeared to drive more memory CD8+ clonal expansion than regulatory ones. Alloreactive memory CD8+ T cell pools varied considerably between individuals.

The source of this sequence is a human donor in good health. Sequenced input: memory CD8+ T cells from blood. This sample's subset: CD45RO+ memory T cells.

DNA of the CDR3: TGTGCCAGCAGCTTGGAAGAAGGGGTCAGCACTGAAGCTTTCTTT. It translates to CASSLEEGVSTEAFF. The chain is built from TRBV7-8 and TRBJ1-1; perhaps TRBD1 as D (5 bases). V lost 3 bases, J lost 4 bases, and 15 bases lay in between. Per the germline V gene, CDR1 is SGHVS and CDR2 is FQNEAQ. This CDR3 contains 15 residues.